The 32 T cell receptor beta chains below all came from one sample that was sequenced in a study of shared clonotypes between healthy human individuals. Cells designated naive CD8 were CD45RO-negative and were positively selected for CCR7, with terminally differentiated effector memory CD45RA+ cells excluded. The repertoire was sequenced with immunoSEQ multiplex PCR; TCRdb's copy has only in-frame clones and lacks some. The sample yields about 2.1 million clones, over 85% seen once. Sequenced sample: naive CD8+ T cells from PBMCs. Source of these receptors: a man aged 18 to 30 in good health. Some clones in this sample may be carry-over from other donors' samples.

The chain uses TRBV5-1 and TRBJ2-1; 11 nucleotides line up with TRBD2. The germline CDR1 and CDR2 sequences are SGHRS and YFSETQ. V dropped 4 bases and J dropped 5; count of bases not matched to a gene: 8. The CDR3 is 16 amino acids. The CDR3 is CASSGTGLAEDNEQFF. In DNA form, the CDR3 reads TGCGCCAGCAGCGGAACGGGACTAGCGGAGGACAATGAGCAGTTCTTC.

CDR3 nucleotide sequence: TGTGCCAGTCGACCGGGTAGCAATCAGCCCCAGCATTTT. This translates into CASRPGSNQPQHF. The chain employs TRBV27 and TRBJ1-5; D gene unclear. Germline-derived CDR1 and CDR2 are MNHEY and SMNVEV (reference sequence). V was clipped by 9 bases and J by 0 bases, with 9 bases between them. This CDR3 contains 13 residues.

V is TRBV9 and J is TRBJ2-2, with TRBD2 identical over 15 bases. V shed 0 bases and J 6 bases; nucleotides not matched to a gene: 3. CDR1 and CDR2 from the germline V gene are SGDLS and YYNGEE. The CDR3 contains 17 residues. CDR3 in amino acids: CASSVGGTSGRSGELFF. Written as DNA, the CDR3 is TGTGCCAGCAGCGTAGGAGGGACTAGCGGGAGGTCCGGGGAGCTGTTTTTT.

The chain uses TRBV9 and TRBJ2-5; D is perhaps TRBD1 or TRBD2 (5 bases each). The V gene's germline CDR1 is SGDLS and CDR2 YYNGEE. The germline V and J ends were trimmed by 4 bases and 2 bases, with 15 bases remaining between them. This CDR3 comprises 15 residues. For the CDR3, the DNA is TGTGCCAGCAGCCCTTGGGACGGTGGGCAAGAGACCCAGTACTTC. It is translated as CASSPWDGGQETQYF.

The chain employs TRBV5-4 and TRBJ1-2, with D possibly matching TRBD1 (5 bases). From germline, CDR1 is SGHNT and CDR2 YYREEE (reference sequence). Trimming stripped 5 bases from V and 2 bases from J, with 22 bases between. The length of the CDR3 is 17 residues. The CDR3: CASRDVGVASPNYGYTF. The CDR3 nucleotides are TGTGCCAGCAGGGACGTGGGGGTGGCTTCCCCCAACTATGGCTACACCTTC. The full variable domain, with the rest looked up from reference TRBV5-4 and TRBJ1-2, is ETGVTQSPTHLIKTRGQQVTLRCSSQSGHNTVSWYQQALGQGPQFIFQYYREEENGRGNFPPRFSGLQFPNYSSELNVNALELDDSALYLCASRDVGVASPNYGYTFGSGTRLTVV.

V gene TRBV25-1 combines with J gene TRBJ2-1; 8 positions agree with TRBD1. CDR3 length: 14 residues. The germline V gene has CDR1 MGHDK and CDR2 SYGVNS. The V segment lost 6 bases and the J segment 7 bases; nucleotides outside the gene matches: 8. The CDR3 region is CASSWTGLINEQFF. The CDR3 DNA reads TGTGCCAGCAGCTGGACAGGGCTTATTAATGAGCAGTTCTTC.

This clone came up once. The gene calls are TRBV11-2 and TRBJ2-1; perhaps TRBD1 as D (6 bases). Trimming left V 6 bases short and J 1 base short, with 13 bases between. Germline CDR1 reads SGHAT; CDR2 reads FQNNGV. There are 15 residues in the CDR3. The CDR3 nucleotides are TGTGCCAGCAGTCCTGGTAGGGGGTCCTACAATGAGCAGTTCTTC. This gives the protein CASSPGRGSYNEQFF. The full variable domain, its missing parts supplied by reference TRBV11-2 and TRBJ2-1, is EAGVAQSPRYKIIEKRQSVAFWCNPISGHATLYWYQQILGQGPKLLIQFQNNGVVDDSQLPKDRFSAERLKGVDSTLKIQPAKLEDSAVYLCASSPGRGSYNEQFFGPGTRLTVL.

For the CDR3, the DNA is TGTGCCAGCAGACGGGTAAGGTTGGACACTGAAGCTTTCTTT. This codes for CASRRVRLDTEAFF. The chain links TRBV27 to TRBJ1-1; D gene uncertain. This CDR3 is 14 amino acids long. In germline, CDR1 is MNHEY, CDR2 SMNVEV (reference sequence). V was pared by 6 bases and J by 3 bases, with 14 bases between.

The CDR3: CASRPGGLATRTGDEQFF. The CDR3, as DNA: TGTGCCAGCAGACCAGGGGGACTAGCGACCCGGACGGGCGATGAGCAGTTCTTC. The V and J genes are TRBV9 and TRBJ2-1; 10 bases fit TRBD2. Per germline, CDR1 SGDLS and CDR2 YYNGEE. The V gene end was trimmed by 5 bases and the J gene end by 8 bases; junction bases not matched to a gene: 19. CDR3 length: 18 residues.

This sequence joins TRBV19 and TRBJ2-7; 7 bases line up with TRBD2. Germline-derived CDR1 and CDR2 are LNHDA and SQIVND (reference sequence). The CDR3 runs to 15 residues. J gave up 0 bases and V 7 bases, and 9 bases lay outside the gene matches. CDR3: CASTITSASSYEQYF. The CDR3, as DNA: TGTGCCAGTACCATTACTAGCGCCAGCTCCTACGAGCAGTACTTC.

This chain joins TRBV27 and TRBJ2-7; 11 positions match TRBD1. Germline CDR1 and CDR2: MNHEY and SMNVEV (reference sequence). The CDR3 consists of 15 residues. With 7 bases clipped from V and 2 bases from J, the junction kept 7 bases outside the gene matches. This chain's CDR3 is CASTSGTGGTYEQYF. Here the CDR3 DNA reads TGTGCCAGCACCTCTGGGACAGGGGGGACCTACGAGCAGTACTTC.

This clone was seen a single time. V and J are TRBV13 and TRBJ1-1, with D unresolved. The germline CDR1 and CDR2 sequences are PRHDT and FYEKMQ (reference sequence). CDR3 length: 13 residues. Trimming cost V 5 bases and J 1 base, with 8 bases left between them. The DNA of the CDR3 is TGTGCCAGCAGCCACCTTAAGAACACTGAAGCTTTCTTT. Encoded protein: CASSHLKNTEAFF.

The chain has TRBV29-1 and TRBJ2-2, with TRBD2 identical over 8 bases. Germline V gives CDR1 SQVTM, CDR2 ANQGSEA. The trim removed 0 bases at V and 7 bases at J, leaving 7 bases unmatched. This CDR3 is built from 15 residues. CDR3 in DNA: TGCAGCGTTGAAGAAACGGGAGGGCCCGGCGGGGAGCTGTTTTTT. Residues: CSVEETGGPGGELFF.

V usage is TRBV25-1 and J usage is TRBJ2-1; no definite D call. This CDR3 spans 12 amino acids. The V gene lost 4 bases and the J gene lost 5 bases, with 6 bases spanning the gap. Per the germline V gene, CDR1 is MGHDK and CDR2 is SYGVNS. The CDR3 region is CASSVTHNEQFF. The DNA of the CDR3 is TGTGCCAGCAGTGTCACCCACAATGAGCAGTTCTTC.

This clone was picked up one time. The chain's CDR3 is CSVLRYNAHANTGELFF. In DNA, the CDR3 is TGCAGCGTCCTACGTTATAACGCGCACGCGAACACCGGGGAGCTGTTTTTT. The chain recombines TRBV29-1 with TRBJ2-2; D gene unclear. V lost 6 bases to trimming and J lost 0 bases, with 20 bases between them. The CDR3 consists of 17 residues. The germline CDR1 and CDR2 sequences are SQVTM and ANQGSEA.

The chain links TRBV4-2 to TRBJ2-7; 11 bases align to TRBD2. Trimming took 5 bases from V and 0 from J; bases not matched to a gene: 3. This CDR3 is 15 amino acids long. Germline CDR1 is LGHNA and CDR2 is YNFKEQ. Here the CDR3 reads CASSFGTSGSYEQYF. The CDR3 nucleotides are TGTGCCAGCAGCTTCGGGACTAGCGGCTCCTACGAGCAGTACTTC.

The J gene is TRBJ2-2, the V gene TRBV4-1, with a weak D call TRBD2 (5 bases). Germline CDR1 is MGHRA and CDR2 is YSYEKL. Trimming removed 10 bases from V and 4 bases from J, with 13 bases in between. There are 13 residues in the CDR3. The CDR3 DNA sequence: TGCGCCATAAGGGAGTCGGGCACCGGGGAGCTGTTTTTT. Translating it yields CAIRESGTGELFF.

The V call is TRBV5-1, the J call TRBJ2-7; D perhaps matches TRBD1 (6 bases). There are 14 residues in the CDR3. V was clipped by 3 bases and J by 6 bases, with 16 bases between them. Germline CDR1 and CDR2: SGHRS and YFSETQ. Here the CDR3 DNA reads TGCGCCAGCAGCTATACTAGAGGGGGATTCGAGCAGTACTTC. It translates to CASSYTRGGFEQYF.

This rearrangement joins TRBV10-3 to TRBJ2-5; D ambiguous. The CDR3 is 15 residues long. Germline CDR1 reads ENHRY; CDR2 reads SYGVKD. V lost 0 bases to trimming and J lost 3 bases, with 11 bases between them. The chain's CDR3 is CAISESGTAKETQYF. In DNA form, the CDR3 reads TGTGCCATCAGTGAGTCGGGAACGGCCAAAGAGACCCAGTACTTC.

V and J are TRBV18 and TRBJ2-3, with 8 positions matching TRBD2. The germline V gene encodes CDR1 KGHSH and CDR2 LQKENI. The length of the CDR3 is 16 residues. V shed 3 bases and J 2 bases; nucleotides not matched to a gene: 7. The CDR3 reads CASSPPLAVLTDTQYF. The DNA of the CDR3 is TGTGCCAGCTCACCGCCACTAGCGGTCCTCACAGATACGCAGTATTTT.

The CDR3, as DNA: TGTGCCAGCAAGGTAGCGGGAGGTTCGGATGAGCAGTTCTTC. Translating it yields CASKVAGGSDEQFF. The V and J genes are TRBV13 and TRBJ2-1, with TRBD2 identical over 10 bases. The ends lost 7 bases at V and 8 bases at J; junction bases unmatched: 8. Germline V gene data show CDR1 as PRHDT and CDR2 as FYEKMQ (reference sequence). This CDR3 is built from 14 residues.

This clone was seen a single time. CDR3 amino acids: CASSPLDRVETDTQYF. The CDR3 DNA follows: TGTGCCAGCAGTCCCCTGGACAGGGTAGAGACAGATACGCAGTATTTT. This chain connects TRBV28 to TRBJ2-3; 8 nucleotides line up with TRBD1. This CDR3 region has 16 residues. With V trimmed by 5 bases and J by 3 bases, 10 bases remained unmatched. The germline V gene has CDR1 MDHEN and CDR2 SYDVKM.

The chain links TRBV27 to TRBJ2-7; 11 bases are a match to TRBD1. This CDR3 spans 14 amino acids. Trimming removed 6 bases from V and 4 bases from J; junction bases left unmatched: 5. The V gene's germline CDR1 is MNHEY and CDR2 SMNVEV (reference sequence). The CDR3 DNA is TGTGCCAGCAGGGGGACAGGGGGATATTACGAGCAGTACTTC. Amino acid sequence: CASRGTGGYYEQYF.

V usage is TRBV28 and J usage is TRBJ2-1, with 7 bases aligning to TRBD2. This CDR3 contains 15 residues. In germline, CDR1 is MDHEN, CDR2 SYDVKM. The trim removed 2 bases at V and 9 bases at J, leaving 10 bases unmatched. CDR3 protein: CASSLGGGSLGEQFF. The CDR3, as DNA: TGTGCCAGCAGTTTAGGTGGCGGGAGTCTGGGTGAGCAGTTCTTC.

The V and J genes are TRBV21-1 and TRBJ2-7; TRBD1, the table's D call, was not compared with the DNA. TRBV21-1 represents a pseudogene. The CDR3 runs 16 residues. This CDR3 reads CASSKVETGRSYEQYF. DNA for the CDR3: TGTGCCAGCAGCAAAGTTGAGACAGGGAGATCCTACGAGCAGTACTTC.

Here the CDR3 DNA reads TGTGCCAGCTCACCCGAGTTAACTAGCGGGAAAGAGACCCAGTACTTC. Translation: CASSPELTSGKETQYF. J is TRBJ2-5 and V is TRBV18, with 10 bases lining up with TRBD2. The J segment lost 3 bases and the V segment lost 3 bases, leaving 7 bases of the junction unmatched. Germline CDR1 reads KGHSH; CDR2 reads LQKENI. The CDR3 has 16 residues.

As for this clone: Other nucleotide sequences from this sample produce the same CDR3. The chain employs TRBV29-1 and TRBJ2-5; D is uncertain. V lost 3 bases and J 4 bases, leaving 3 bases between the germline ends. Germline CDR1 and CDR2: SQVTM and ANQGSEA. This CDR3 spans 10 amino acids. The CDR3: CSVDRETQYF. CDR3 nucleotide sequence: TGCAGCGTTGATCGAGAGACCCAGTACTTC.

The J gene is TRBJ2-5, the V gene TRBV30, with D perhaps TRBD1 (6 bases). The J call may be faulty, since TRBJ2-7 better matches the DNA end. CDR3 length: 12 amino acids. CDR1 and CDR2 from the germline V gene are GTSNPN and SVGIG (reference sequence). CDR3 nucleotide sequence: TGTGCCGGAACGGGACACCACTACGAGCAGTACTTC. Protein product: CAGTGHHYEQYF.

The chain uses TRBV2 and TRBJ2-2; D remains unclear. V lost 4 bases and J lost 8, with 11 bases in between. The length of the CDR3 is 13 residues. Germline V lookup: CDR1 SNHLY, CDR2 FYNNEI. The CDR3 here is CASSAGTLGELFF. In nucleotides, the CDR3 is TGTGCCAGCAGTGCTGGCACCTTAGGGGAGCTGTTTTTT. The full variable domain, with the rest looked up from reference TRBV2 and TRBJ2-2, is EPEVTQTPSHQVTQMGQEVILRCVPISNHLYFYWYRQILGQKVEFLVSFYNNEISEKSEIFDDQFSVERPDGSNFTLKIRSTKLEDSAMYFCASSAGTLGELFFGEGSRLTVL.

CDR3 in amino acids: CASSAAGEAFF. DNA of the CDR3: TGTGCCAGCAGCGCAGCGGGAGAAGCTTTCTTT. This chain links TRBV11-2 with TRBJ1-1; D gene unclear. Germline loops: CDR1 SGHAT, CDR2 FQNNGV. CDR3 length: 11 amino acids. The V and J ends lost 5 bases and 8 bases respectively, with 9 bases between them.

On this clone: At the DNA level, this CDR3 is encoded by other sequences in the same sample as well. The J gene is TRBJ1-5, the V gene TRBV27; 7 nucleotides align to TRBD1. J gave up 7 bases and V 5 bases, and 8 bases lay outside the gene matches. Germline CDR1 is MNHEY and CDR2 is SMNVEV (reference sequence). This CDR3 is built from 14 residues. CDR3 sequence (DNA): TGTGCCAGCAGTCCACGACAGGGTGGCCAGCCCCAGCATTTT. This gives the protein CASSPRQGGQPQHF.

The chain recombines TRBV13 with TRBJ2-1, with D tentatively TRBD1 (6 bases). V gave up 0 bases and J gave up 8 bases, with 14 bases separating them. The CDR3 has 15 amino acids. Germline CDR1 is PRHDT and CDR2 is FYEKMQ (reference sequence). The CDR3 is CASSLGYRDRDEQFF. The CDR3 DNA reads as TGTGCCAGCAGCTTAGGGTACAGGGATAGAGATGAGCAGTTCTTC.